Presented here are 27 T cell receptor beta chains from one specimen sequenced in a study of tissue T cells after allogeneic stem cell transplantation (dated by TCRdb to between 2021 and 2022). Library construction relied on the immunoSEQ multiplex PCR assay. TCRdb provides this immuneACCESS table in a form limited to in-frame rearrangements. Some clones are lacking; in checked studies, under half of them reflect an unresolved V gene, and why the rest are absent is not known. The sample profile shows 8,700 or so clones; 47% of them were found once. The top ten clones comprise 6.5% to 7.5% of the sample. The sample's time point, from its label and the paper: mouse harvest day 7 after allogeneic transplant. Mouse grafts combined 10^7 T-cell-depleted bone marrow cells with 10^6 splenic CD5+ T cells, given via tail vein injection. The sequenced sample was gut tissue. These receptor sequences come from a female BALB/c mouse given C57BL/6 T cells with graft-versus-host disease after an allogeneic hematopoietic cell transplant.

To note about this clone: The gene names here belong to mouse. The read gets to within 1 residue of the CDR3 end, and the germline J gene fills in the rest. This chain links TRBV29 with TRBJ2-3; 9 positions match TRBD1. From germline, CDR1 is MSHET and CDR2 SYDVDS. V lost 4 bases and J lost 3; bases outside the gene matches: 2. This CDR3 has 14 residues. The CDR3 bases that were read are TGTGCTAGCAGTTACAGGGGGCAGGCAGAAACGCTGTAT. Its protein is CASSYRGQAETLY. The CDR3 as a whole reads CASSYRGQAETLYF.

In regard to this clone: Each gene name is a mouse one. The CDR3 end falls 1 residue outside the read, so it is completed with the germline J gene. The same CDR3 arises from other DNA sequences in this sample as well. The chain combines TRBV15 with TRBJ2-2, with D tentatively TRBD1 (6 bases). V gave up 6 bases and J gave up 1 base, with 9 bases separating them. Germline lookup yields CDR1 SGHND and CDR2 FRSKSL. The CDR3 extends over 14 amino acids. The CDR3 sequence: CASSPGQNTGQLYF. The sequenced part of the CDR3 DNA is TGTGCCAGCAGCCCGGGACAAAACACCGGGCAGCTCTAC. Based on the CDR3 plus reference TRBV15 and TRBJ2-2, the full variable domain is DAGVTQTPRHEVAEKGQTIILKCEPVSGHNDLFWYRQTKIQGLELLSYFRSKSLMEDGGAFKDRFKAEMLNSSFSTLKIQPTEPKDSAVYLCASSPGQNTGQLYFGEGSKLTVL.

In the case of this clone: Gene names are mouse gene names. The read terminates 1 residue before the CDR3 end, so the remaining end is supplied by the germline J gene. The chain has TRBV26 and TRBJ2-7; 8 bases line up with TRBD2. Germline V CDR1 and CDR2: KGHPV, FQNQEV (reference sequence). V was clipped by 3 bases and J by 7 bases; unmatched bases: 5. The CDR3 length is 13 residues. The CDR3 DNA, read in part, is TGTGCCAGCAGTCTCGGGGGGGGCTGGGAACAGTAC. It specifies CASSLGGGWEQY. The CDR3 as a whole reads CASSLGGGWEQYF. The full variable domain, its missing parts supplied by reference TRBV26 and TRBJ2-7, is NSKVIQTPRYLVKGQGQKAKMRCIPEKGHPVVFWYQQNKNNEFKFLINFQNQEVLQQIDMTEKRFSAECPSNSPCSLEIQSSEAGDSALYLCASSLGGGWEQYFGPGTRLTVL.

This clone was picked up a small number of times. The listed genes are named as in mouse. The sequenced fragment ends 1 residue before the CDR3 boundary, so the rest is inferred from the germline J gene. The same CDR3 is also encoded by other DNA sequences in this sample. The chain uses TRBV1 and TRBJ1-2; TRBD1 agrees at 9 bases. The CDR3 is 15 amino acids. V lost 2 bases, J lost 0 bases, and 1 base stayed unmatched. Germline values: CDR1 NSQYPW, CDR2 LRSPGD (reference sequence). The covered CDR3 bases are TGCACCTGCAGTGCACGGGACAGGGCAAACTCCGACTACACC. Protein sequence: CTCSARDRANSDYT. The whole CDR3 reads CTCSARDRANSDYTF.

Worth noting for this clone: The listed genes are named as in mouse. CDR3 in amino acids: CASSPDRGDTQYF. The CDR3 bases that were read are TGTGCCAGCAGCCCGGACAGGGGAGACACCCAGTAC. The chain joins TRBV3 to TRBJ2-5; 9 nucleotides align to TRBD1. Read coverage stops 1 residue before the CDR3 terminus; the germline J gene supplies the remainder. The J segment lost 5 bases and the V segment lost 5 bases, leaving 2 bases of the junction unmatched. There are 13 residues in the CDR3. CDR1 and CDR2 (germline): SNHLY, FYNGKV (reference sequence).

Concerning this clone itself: The gene names given are mouse names. Read coverage stops 1 residue before the CDR3 terminus; the germline J gene supplies the remainder. This chain uses TRBV12-2 with TRBJ2-5; tentative D call: TRBD2 (5 bases). There are 14 residues in the CDR3. Germline assignment: CDR1 SGHLS and CDR2 HYDKME. V lost 2 bases to trimming and J lost 0 bases, with 8 bases between them. This CDR3 is CASSPDYNQDTQYF. The part of the CDR3 DNA that was read is TGTGCCAGCTCTCCGGACTATAACCAAGACACCCAGTAC.

The count of this clone is one. Gene labels here are mouse ones. The missing CDR3 end, 1 residue past where the read stops, is filled in from the germline J gene. The chain uses TRBV12-1 and TRBJ2-3; weak D call: TRBD1 (6 bases). Germline-derived CDR1 and CDR2 are SGHSN and HYEKVE. With 0 bases removed from V and 0 bases from J, the gap between germline ends came to 12 bases. This CDR3 contains 16 residues. The CDR3 reads CASSLTGTSSAETLYF. The covered CDR3 bases are TGTGCCAGCTCTCTCACCGGGACATCTAGTGCAGAAACGCTGTAT.

Comments on this clone: Germline and genes here are mouse. The read terminates 1 residue ahead of where the CDR3 ends, so the germline J gene completes it. Other DNA sequences in the sample encode the same CDR3. This sequence joins TRBV3 and TRBJ2-4, with D uncertain. Germline V gene sequence: CDR1 SNHLY, CDR2 FYNGKV (reference sequence). This CDR3 is 13 amino acids long. Trimming shortened V by 4 bases and J by 0 bases, and 5 bases separated the two germline ends. The part of the CDR3 DNA that was read is TGTGCCAGCAGCTCGGGTAGTCAAAACACCTTGTAC. Amino acid sequence: CASSSGSQNTLY. The entire CDR3 protein reads CASSSGSQNTLYF.

This clone was seen only a few times. These gene names are mouse names. The read finishes 1 residue shy of the CDR3 end, and the germline J gene is used to complete it. V usage is TRBV2 and J usage is TRBJ1-3; no definite D call. The CDR3 is 16 amino acids. CDR1 is LGHNA and CDR2 is YSYQKL in the germline V gene. Trimming stripped 0 bases from V and 0 bases from J, with 9 bases between. The CDR3 loop is CASSQEGSNSGNTLYF. The sequenced part of the CDR3 DNA is TGTGCCAGCAGCCAAGAGGGCAGCAATTCTGGAAATACGCTCTAT.

This clone was detected only a few times. Mouse germline and gene names are used. The CDR3 extends 1 residue past the end of the read, so its final part is completed from the germline J gene. J is TRBJ1-2 and V is TRBV23; the D call TRBD1 from the table was never checked on the DNA. This CDR3 comprises 13 residues. Germline loops: CDR1 KGHTA, CDR2 FQNQQP. The CDR3 is CSSSRDSNSDYTF. CDR3 DNA, as far as it was read: TGCTCCAGCAGTAGGGACAGTAACTCCGACTACACC.

This clone has a handful of counts. Gene names refer to mouse genes. The missing CDR3 end, 1 residue past where the read stops, is filled in from the germline J gene. The genes are TRBV13-2 and TRBJ1-5; TRBD1 matches at 7 bases. The germline CDR1 and CDR2 sequences are NNHNN and SYGAGS (reference sequence). With 3 bases clipped from V and 2 bases from J, the junction kept 5 bases outside the gene matches. The length of the CDR3 is 15 residues. The CDR3 sequence is CASGGGQFHNQAPLF. CDR3 bases read: TGTGCCAGCGGTGGGGGACAGTTCCACAACCAGGCTCCGCTT.

Concerning this clone itself: Gene names are the mouse ones. The missing CDR3 end, 1 residue past where the read stops, is filled in from the germline J gene. V gene TRBV26 combines with J gene TRBJ1-2, with 9 nucleotides matching TRBD1. Germline V gene sequence: CDR1 KGHPV, CDR2 FQNQEV (reference sequence). This CDR3 comprises 14 residues. V shed 5 bases and J 2 bases; nucleotides not matched to a gene: 3. CDR3 bases read: TGTGCCAGCAGTAGACAGGGGGGGAACTCCGACTACACC. Its protein product is CASSRQGGNSDYT. The entire CDR3 sequence reads CASSRQGGNSDYTF.

Notes on this clone: Germline and genes here are mouse. From the germline J gene comes the end of the CDR3, since the read stops 1 residue before it. The chain combines TRBV15 with TRBJ1-6; no firm D call. TRBJ1-6 has ORF status, its function being uncertain. This CDR3 contains 13 residues. CDR1 and CDR2 (germline): SGHND, FRSKSL. Trimming shortened V by 2 bases and J by 6 bases, and 5 bases separated the two germline ends. The sequenced part of the CDR3 DNA is TGTGCCAGCAGTTTAAACATTAATTCGCCCCTCTAC. Amino acid sequence: CASSLNINSPLY. The full CDR3 sequence reads CASSLNINSPLYF.

This clone was seen a handful of times. Mouse germline and gene names are used. The read comes to an end 1 residue before the CDR3 does, leaving the germline J gene to fill in the end. V gene TRBV23 combines with J gene TRBJ2-7; the D call TRBD1 from the table was never checked on the DNA. This CDR3 has 14 amino acids. In germline, CDR1 is KGHTA, CDR2 FQNQQP. The CDR3 region is CSSSHSGSSYEQYF. The sequenced part of the CDR3 DNA is TGCTCCAGCAGTCACTCAGGGAGCTCCTATGAACAGTAC.

Points on this clone: The gene names here belong to mouse. Read sequence stops 1 residue before the CDR3 end, and the germline J gene provides the missing end. V is TRBV23 and J is TRBJ1-4; the tabulated D call, TRBD1, remains unverified against the DNA. This CDR3 is built from 14 residues. Germline CDR1 is KGHTA and CDR2 is FQNQQP. The CDR3 DNA, read in part, is TGCTCCAGCAGTCCGGGACAGGGGAACGAAAGATTATTT. Translating gives CSSSPGQGNERLF. The full CDR3 sequence reads CSSSPGQGNERLFF. Full variable domain (remainder filled in from reference TRBV23 and TRBJ1-4): DAAVTQKPRYLIKMKGQEAEMKCIPEKGHTAVFWYQQKQSKELKFLIYFQNQQPLDQIDMVKERFSAVCPSSSLCSLGIRTCEAEDSALYLCSSSPGQGNERLFFGHGTKLSVL.

Judged by abundance, this clone is medium-sized (0.01 to 0.1%). Mouse gene names apply. Sequencing ends 1 residue short of the CDR3 end; the germline J gene provides the rest. The J gene is TRBJ2-5, the V gene TRBV26, with 9 bases lining up with TRBD2. The CDR3 extends over 14 amino acids. Germline CDR1 reads KGHPV; CDR2 reads FQNQEV (reference sequence). The J segment lost 4 bases and the V segment lost 2 bases, leaving 1 base of the junction unmatched. The part of the CDR3 DNA that was read is TGTGCCAGCAGTCTGCTGGGGGGGGAAGACACCCAGTAC. Protein product: CASSLLGGEDTQY. The CDR3 in its entirety is CASSLLGGEDTQYF.

As for this clone: The gene names here belong to mouse. The CDR3 end lies 1 residue beyond the end of the read and is filled in from the germline J gene. The rearrangement joins TRBV15 to TRBJ1-2, with 9 bases fitting TRBD1. V gave up 4 bases and J gave up 3 bases; unmatched junction bases: 3. The CDR3 totals 14 residues. CDR1 is SGHND and CDR2 is FRSKSL in the germline V gene. This chain's CDR3 is CASSYRGLDSDYTF. The DNA read from the CDR3 is TGTGCCAGCAGTTACAGGGGGCTGGACTCCGACTACACC. Using reference TRBV15 and TRBJ1-2 for the parts outside the CDR3, the full variable domain is DAGVTQTPRHEVAEKGQTIILKCEPVSGHNDLFWYRQTKIQGLELLSYFRSKSLMEDGGAFKDRFKAEMLNSSFSTLKIQPTEPKDSAVYLCASSYRGLDSDYTFGSGTRLLVI.

Regarding this clone: Gene names and germline match the mouse. The read finishes 1 residue shy of the CDR3 end, and the germline J gene is used to complete it. The chain joins TRBV26 to TRBJ1-1; D perhaps matches TRBD1 (6 bases). Germline-derived CDR1 and CDR2 are KGHPV and FQNQEV (reference sequence). V lost 1 base and J lost 0, with 6 bases in between. CDR3 length: 14 residues. The part of the CDR3 DNA that was read is TGTGCCAGCAGTCTGTACAGGGCAAACACAGAAGTCTTC. Translating gives CASSLYRANTEVF. The entire CDR3 protein is CASSLYRANTEVFF.

In regard to this clone: The listed genes are named as in mouse. The read ends 1 residue before the CDR3 terminus; that terminus is restored from the germline J gene. The genes are TRBV12-2 and TRBJ2-7; TRBD2 agrees at 7 bases. V was pared by 0 bases and J by 7 bases, with 5 bases of the junction left unmatched. From germline, CDR1 is SGHLS and CDR2 HYDKME. The CDR3 has 13 amino acids. The CDR3 here is CASSLSGGEEQYF. Incomplete CDR3 DNA: TGTGCCAGCTCTCTCTCTGGGGGAGAAGAACAGTAC. The full variable domain, in which reference TRBV12-2 and TRBJ2-7 provide the parts outside the CDR3, is NSGVVQSPRYIIKGKGERSILKCIPISGHLSVAWYQQTQGQELKFFIQHYDKMERDKGNLPSRFSVQQFDDYHSEMNMSALELEDSAVYFCASSLSGGEEQYFGPGTRLTVL.

As concerns this clone: The gene names here belong to mouse. The sequenced fragment ends 1 residue before the CDR3 boundary, so the rest is inferred from the germline J gene. The chain employs TRBV16 and TRBJ1-3; 10 nucleotides line up with TRBD1. J gave up 2 bases and V 5 bases, and 3 bases lay outside the gene matches. This CDR3 region has 15 residues. Germline assignment: CDR1 SGHSA and CDR2 FRNQAP. The CDR3 is CASSATGGAGNTLYF. Partial CDR3 DNA: TGTGCAAGCAGCGCGACAGGGGGCGCTGGAAATACGCTCTAT.

The sample holds one count of this clone. Gene names refer to mouse genes. The read halts 1 residue ahead of the CDR3 end, with the missing end drawn from the germline J gene. The V gene is TRBV12-2, the J gene TRBJ2-2, with 8 bases aligning to TRBD2. J gave up 1 base and V 1 base, and 1 base lay outside the gene matches. The CDR3 loop spans 15 amino acids. CDR1 SGHLS and CDR2 HYDKME come from the germline V gene. CDR3: CASSLWGGNTGQLYF. CDR3 bases read: TGTGCCAGCTCTCTTTGGGGGGGAAACACCGGGCAGCTCTAC.

A remark on this clone: Gene names and germline refer to mouse. The read terminates 1 residue ahead of where the CDR3 ends, so the germline J gene completes it. The V call is TRBV23, the J call TRBJ1-2; TRBD1, the D gene given by the table, was not confirmed from the DNA. The CDR3 length is 13 residues. CDR1 and CDR2 (germline): KGHTA, FQNQQP. CDR3 residues: CSSSRHSNSDYTF. The DNA read from the CDR3 is TGCTCCAGCAGTCGACACTCAAACTCCGACTACACC.

Worth noting for this clone: Gene and germline names: mouse. The read finishes 1 residue shy of the CDR3 end, and the germline J gene is used to complete it. V is TRBV12-1 and J is TRBJ1-1; 9 nucleotides align to TRBD1. The CDR3 consists of 14 residues. The V and J ends lost 4 bases and 5 bases, in that order; junction bases with no gene match: 7. Germline loops: CDR1 SGHSN, CDR2 HYEKVE. Here the CDR3 reads CASSPGQGGTEVFF. The DNA read from the CDR3 is TGTGCCAGCTCCCCGGGACAGGGAGGGACAGAAGTCTTC. Based on the CDR3 plus reference TRBV12-1 and TRBJ1-1, the full variable domain is DSGVVQSPRHIIKEKGGRSVLTCIPISGHSNVVWYQQTLGKELKFLIQHYEKVERDKGFLPSRFSVQQFDDYHSEMNMSALELEDSAMYFCASSPGQGGTEVFFGKGTRLTVV.

This clone was observed once. Gene and germline names: mouse. The read ends 1 residue before the CDR3 terminus; that terminus is restored from the germline J gene. The genes are TRBV16 and TRBJ2-1, with 11 bases that match TRBD2. Per the germline V gene, CDR1 is SGHSA and CDR2 is FRNQAP. The CDR3 loop spans 17 amino acids. V gave up 0 bases and J gave up 3 bases; unmatched junction bases: 4. The CDR3 DNA, read in part, is TGTGCAAGCAGCTTAGATCGGGACTGGGGGATCTATGCTGAGCAGTTC. This encodes CASSLDRDWGIYAEQF. The entire CDR3 protein is CASSLDRDWGIYAEQFF. The entire variable domain, with the rest obtained from reference TRBV16 and TRBJ2-1, is as follows: NAGVIQTPRHKVTGKGQEATLWCEPISGHSAVFWYRQTIVQGLEFLTYFRNQAPIDDSGMPKERFSAQMPNQSHSTLKIQSTQPQDSAVYLCASSLDRDWGIYAEQFFGPGTRLTVL.

Sample share makes this clone medium-sized. The gene names here belong to mouse. The read terminates 1 residue before the CDR3 end, so the remaining end is supplied by the germline J gene. The sample contains more than one DNA sequence encoding this CDR3. The V call is TRBV26, the J call TRBJ1-3; D is undetermined. Germline V gene lookup returns CDR1 KGHPV and CDR2 FQNQEV (reference sequence). The CDR3 has 13 residues. Trimming cost V 4 bases and J 0 bases, with 4 bases left between them. The CDR3 sequence is CASSQNSGNTLYF. The sequenced part of the CDR3 DNA is TGTGCCAGCAGTCAGAATTCTGGAAATACGCTCTAT.

This clone has just a few counts. Genes and germline are mouse. The read comes to an end 1 residue before the CDR3 does, leaving the germline J gene to fill in the end. The chain uses TRBV23 and TRBJ1-1; the D call in the table, TRBD1, was not verified against the DNA. This CDR3 has 13 amino acids. Germline-derived CDR1 and CDR2 are KGHTA and FQNQQP. CDR3 DNA, as far as it was read: TGCTCCAGCAGTCAATCCCAGGGGAAAGGAGTCTTC. This encodes CSSSQSQGKGVF. The whole CDR3 is CSSSQSQGKGVFF.

Points on this clone: The gene names here belong to mouse. The CDR3 loop is CASSGRRNTLYF. The CDR3 bases that were read are TGTGCTAGCAGTGGGAGGAGGAACACCTTGTAC. This chain connects TRBV29 to TRBJ2-4, with D unresolved. The read falls 1 residue short of the CDR3 end, and the missing part is taken from the germline J gene. The CDR3 extends over 12 amino acids. V was cut by 5 bases and J by 6 bases, with 9 bases left in between. Germline V gives CDR1 MSHET, CDR2 SYDVDS.